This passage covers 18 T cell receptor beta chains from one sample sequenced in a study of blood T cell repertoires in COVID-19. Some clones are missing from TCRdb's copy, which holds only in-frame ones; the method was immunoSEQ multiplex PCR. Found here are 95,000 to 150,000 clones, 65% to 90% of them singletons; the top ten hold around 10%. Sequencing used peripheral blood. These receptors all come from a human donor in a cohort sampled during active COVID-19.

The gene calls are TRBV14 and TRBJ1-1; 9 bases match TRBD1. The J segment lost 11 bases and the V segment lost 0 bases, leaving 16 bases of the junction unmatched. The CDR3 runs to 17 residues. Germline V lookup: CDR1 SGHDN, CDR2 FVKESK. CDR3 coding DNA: TGTGCCAGCAGCCAAGAGCTAAGTCGTTACAGGGGGCGAAGGGCTTTCTTT. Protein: CASSQELSRYRGRRAFF. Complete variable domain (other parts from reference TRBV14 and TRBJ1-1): EAGVTQFPSHSVIEKGQTVTLRCDPISGHDNLYWYRRVMGKEIKFLLHFVKESKQDESGMPNNRFLAERTGGTYSTLKVQPAELEDSGVYFCASSQELSRYRGRRAFFGQGTRLTVV.

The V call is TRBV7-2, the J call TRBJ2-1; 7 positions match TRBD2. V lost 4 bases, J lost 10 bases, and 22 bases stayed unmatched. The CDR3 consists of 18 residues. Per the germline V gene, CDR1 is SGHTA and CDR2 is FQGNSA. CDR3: CASSSRRGAGVNRGEQFF. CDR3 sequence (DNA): TGTGCCAGCAGCTCCCGACGGGGTGCGGGGGTAAACCGGGGGGAGCAGTTCTTC.

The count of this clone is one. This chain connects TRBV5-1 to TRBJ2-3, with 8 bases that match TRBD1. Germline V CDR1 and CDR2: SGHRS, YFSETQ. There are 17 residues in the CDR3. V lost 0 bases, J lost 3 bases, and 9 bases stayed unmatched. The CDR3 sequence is CASSLASGGLGTDTQYF. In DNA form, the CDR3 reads TGCGCCAGCAGCTTGGCGTCAGGGGGCTTGGGTACAGATACGCAGTATTTT. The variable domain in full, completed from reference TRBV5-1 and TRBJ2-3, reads KAGVTQTPRYLIKTRGQQVTLSCSPISGHRSVSWYQQTPGQGLQFLFEYFSETQRNKGNFPGRFSGRQFSNSRSEMNVSTLELGDSALYLCASSLASGGLGTDTQYFGPGTRLTVL.

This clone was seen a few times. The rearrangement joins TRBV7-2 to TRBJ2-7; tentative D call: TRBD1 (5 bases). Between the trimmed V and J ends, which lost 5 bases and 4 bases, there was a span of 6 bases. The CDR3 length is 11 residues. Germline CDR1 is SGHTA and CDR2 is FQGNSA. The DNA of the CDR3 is TGTGCCAGCAGCGACAGATACGAGCAGTACTTC. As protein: CASSDRYEQYF. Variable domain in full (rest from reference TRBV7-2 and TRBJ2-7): GAGVSQSPSNKVTEKGKDVELRCDPISGHTALYWYRQSLGQGLEFLIYFQGNSAPDKSGLPSDRFSAERTGGSVSTLTIQRTQQEDSAVYLCASSDRYEQYFGPGTRLTVT.

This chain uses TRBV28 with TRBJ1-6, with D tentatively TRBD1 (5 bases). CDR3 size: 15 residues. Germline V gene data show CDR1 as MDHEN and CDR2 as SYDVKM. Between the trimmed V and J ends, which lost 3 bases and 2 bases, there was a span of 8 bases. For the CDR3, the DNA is TGTGCCAGCAGTTTCACAGGTGCCTATAATTCACCCCTCCACTTT. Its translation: CASSFTGAYNSPLHF.

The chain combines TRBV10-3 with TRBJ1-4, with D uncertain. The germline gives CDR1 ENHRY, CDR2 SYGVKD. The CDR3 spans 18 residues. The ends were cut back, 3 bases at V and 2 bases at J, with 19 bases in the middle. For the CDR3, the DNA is TGTGCCATCAGTGATTCTGGGAGAAGCTCTGCCACTAATGAAAAACTGTTTTTT. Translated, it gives CAISDSGRSSATNEKLFF.

The CDR3 region has the DNA TGTGCCAGCAGCCAAGCGGGACAGGGGGTCAATGAGCAGTTCTTC. It is translated as CASSQAGQGVNEQFF. This chain connects TRBV6-2 or TRBV6-3 to TRBJ2-1, with 11 bases aligning to TRBD1. There are 15 residues in the CDR3. The V gene's germline CDR1 is MNHEY and CDR2 SVGEGT. The ends lost 6 bases at V and 6 bases at J; junction bases unmatched: 7.

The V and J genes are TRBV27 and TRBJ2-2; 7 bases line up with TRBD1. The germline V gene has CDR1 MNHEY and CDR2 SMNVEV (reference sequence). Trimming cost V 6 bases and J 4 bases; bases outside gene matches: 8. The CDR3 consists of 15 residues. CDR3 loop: CASSPRDRVTGELFF. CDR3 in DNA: TGTGCCAGCAGCCCCCGAGACAGGGTCACCGGGGAGCTGTTTTTT.

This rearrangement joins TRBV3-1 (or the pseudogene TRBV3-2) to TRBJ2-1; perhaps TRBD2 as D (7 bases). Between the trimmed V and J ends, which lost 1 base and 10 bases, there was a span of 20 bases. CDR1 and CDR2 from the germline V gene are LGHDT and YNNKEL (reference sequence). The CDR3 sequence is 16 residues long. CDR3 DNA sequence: TGTGCCAGCAGCCAAGCCGGCGGGGGCATCGCAGGGGAGCAGTTCTTC. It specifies CASSQAGGGIAGEQFF.

The CDR3 nucleotides read TGTGCCAGCAGCTTAGCACAGGGGTATAATTCACCCCTCCACTTT. Protein sequence: CASSLAQGYNSPLHF. The V and J genes are TRBV7-8 and TRBJ1-6; 7 nucleotides line up with TRBD1. Germline V CDR1 and CDR2: SGHVS, FQNEAQ. The V gene end was trimmed by 0 bases and the J gene end by 4 bases; junction bases not matched to a gene: 0. CDR3 length: 15 amino acids.

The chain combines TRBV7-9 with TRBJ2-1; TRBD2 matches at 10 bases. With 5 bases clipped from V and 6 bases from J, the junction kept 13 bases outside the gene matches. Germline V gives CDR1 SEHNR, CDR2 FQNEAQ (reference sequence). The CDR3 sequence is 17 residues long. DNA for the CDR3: TGTGCCAGCAGCCGGACTAGCGGAGGGACGGGGAGCAATGAGCAGTTCTTC. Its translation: CASSRTSGGTGSNEQFF.

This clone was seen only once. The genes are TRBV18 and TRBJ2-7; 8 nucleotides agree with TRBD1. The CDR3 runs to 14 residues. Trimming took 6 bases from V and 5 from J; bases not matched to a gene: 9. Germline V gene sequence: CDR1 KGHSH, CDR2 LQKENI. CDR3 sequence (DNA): TGTGCCAGCTCCCCCGGGACAGGACGGGACGAGCAGTACTTC. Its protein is CASSPGTGRDEQYF.

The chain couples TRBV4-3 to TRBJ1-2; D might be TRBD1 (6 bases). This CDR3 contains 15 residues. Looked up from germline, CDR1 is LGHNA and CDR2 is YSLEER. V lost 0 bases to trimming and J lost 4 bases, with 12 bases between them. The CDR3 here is CASSQDSGRGYGYTF. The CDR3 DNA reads TGCGCCAGCAGCCAAGATAGTGGCAGGGGCTATGGCTACACCTTC.

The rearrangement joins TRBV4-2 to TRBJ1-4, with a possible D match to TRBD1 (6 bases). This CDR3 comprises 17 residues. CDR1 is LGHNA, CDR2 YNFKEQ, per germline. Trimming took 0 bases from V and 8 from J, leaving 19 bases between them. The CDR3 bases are TGTGCCAGCAGCCAAGACCCCCTCGGGGGGCCGGGGGAAAAACTGTTTTTT. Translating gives CASSQDPLGGPGEKLFF.

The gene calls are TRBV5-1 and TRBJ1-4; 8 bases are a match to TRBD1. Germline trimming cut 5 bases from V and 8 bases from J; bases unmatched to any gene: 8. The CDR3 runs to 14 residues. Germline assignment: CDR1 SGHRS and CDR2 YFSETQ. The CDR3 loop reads CASSSDRGGEKLFF. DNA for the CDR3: TGCGCCAGCAGTTCCGACAGGGGTGGCGAAAAACTGTTTTTT.

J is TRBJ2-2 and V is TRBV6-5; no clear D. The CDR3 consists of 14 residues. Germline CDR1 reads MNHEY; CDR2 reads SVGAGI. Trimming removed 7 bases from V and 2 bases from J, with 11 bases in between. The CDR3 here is CASTAGSNTGELFF. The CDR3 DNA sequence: TGTGCCAGCACCGCCGGGTCAAACACCGGGGAGCTGTTTTTT.

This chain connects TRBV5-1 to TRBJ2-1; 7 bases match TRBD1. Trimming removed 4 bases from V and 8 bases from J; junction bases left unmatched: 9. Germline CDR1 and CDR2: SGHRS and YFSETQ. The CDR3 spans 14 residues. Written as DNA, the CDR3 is TGCGCCAGCAGCCCCCCAGGGGGTGGGTATGAGCAGTTCTTC. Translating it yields CASSPPGGGYEQFF.

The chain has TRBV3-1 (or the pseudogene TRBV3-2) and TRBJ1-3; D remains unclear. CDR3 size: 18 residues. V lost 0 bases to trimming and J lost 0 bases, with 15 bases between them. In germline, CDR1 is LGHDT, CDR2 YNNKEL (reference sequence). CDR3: CASSQESEVGYSGNTIYF. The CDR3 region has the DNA TGTGCCAGCAGCCAAGAGTCCGAGGTCGGCTACTCTGGAAACACCATATATTTT.